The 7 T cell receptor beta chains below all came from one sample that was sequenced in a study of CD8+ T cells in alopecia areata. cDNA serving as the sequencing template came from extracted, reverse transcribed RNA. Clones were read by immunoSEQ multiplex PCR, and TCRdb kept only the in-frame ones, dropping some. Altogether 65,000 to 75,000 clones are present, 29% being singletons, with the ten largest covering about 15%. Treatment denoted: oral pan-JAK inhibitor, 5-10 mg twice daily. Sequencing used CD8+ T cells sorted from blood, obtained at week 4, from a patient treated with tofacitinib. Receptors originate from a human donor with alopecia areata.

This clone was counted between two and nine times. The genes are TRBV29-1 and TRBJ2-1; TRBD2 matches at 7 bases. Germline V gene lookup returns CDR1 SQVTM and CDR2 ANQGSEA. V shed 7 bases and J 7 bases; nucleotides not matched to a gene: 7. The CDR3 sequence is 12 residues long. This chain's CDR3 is CSAAGDPNEQFF. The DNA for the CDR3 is TGCAGCGCTGCGGGGGACCCTAATGAGCAGTTCTTC.

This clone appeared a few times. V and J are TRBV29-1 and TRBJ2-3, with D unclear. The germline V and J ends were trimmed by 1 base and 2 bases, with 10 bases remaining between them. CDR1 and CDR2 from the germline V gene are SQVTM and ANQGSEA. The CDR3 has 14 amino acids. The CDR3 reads CSVEGAGYTDTQYF. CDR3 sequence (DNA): TGCAGCGTTGAAGGGGCAGGATACACAGATACGCAGTATTTT.

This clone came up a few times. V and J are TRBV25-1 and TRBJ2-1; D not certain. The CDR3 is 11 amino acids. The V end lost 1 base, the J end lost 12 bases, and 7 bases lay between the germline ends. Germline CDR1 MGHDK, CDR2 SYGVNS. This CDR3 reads CASSEWPGQFF. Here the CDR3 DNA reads TGTGCCAGCAGTGAATGGCCAGGGCAGTTCTTC. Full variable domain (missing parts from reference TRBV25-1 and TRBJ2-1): EADIYQTPRYLVIGTGKKITLECSQTMGHDKMYWYQQDPGMELHLIHYSYGVNSTEKGDLSSESTVSRIRTEHFPLTLESARPSHTSQYLCASSEWPGQFFGPGTRLTVL.

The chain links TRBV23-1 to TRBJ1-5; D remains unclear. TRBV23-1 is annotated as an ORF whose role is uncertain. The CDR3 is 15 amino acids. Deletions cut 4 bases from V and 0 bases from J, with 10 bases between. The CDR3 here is CASSLTPYSNQPQHF. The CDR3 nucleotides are TGCGCCAGCAGTCTCACGCCCTATAGCAATCAGCCCCAGCATTTT.

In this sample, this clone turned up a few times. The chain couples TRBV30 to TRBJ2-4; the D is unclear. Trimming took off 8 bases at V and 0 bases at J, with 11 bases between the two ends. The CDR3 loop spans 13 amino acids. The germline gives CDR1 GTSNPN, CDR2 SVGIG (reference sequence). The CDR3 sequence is CARAGEAKNIQYF. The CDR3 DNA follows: TGTGCCCGGGCTGGAGAAGCCAAAAACATTCAGTACTTC.

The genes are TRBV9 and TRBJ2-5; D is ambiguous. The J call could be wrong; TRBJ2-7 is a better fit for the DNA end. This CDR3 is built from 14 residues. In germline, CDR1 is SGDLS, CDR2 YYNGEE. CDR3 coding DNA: TGTGCCAGCAGCGTAGGGGTGGATTCCTACGAGCAGTACTTC. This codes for CASSVGVDSYEQYF.

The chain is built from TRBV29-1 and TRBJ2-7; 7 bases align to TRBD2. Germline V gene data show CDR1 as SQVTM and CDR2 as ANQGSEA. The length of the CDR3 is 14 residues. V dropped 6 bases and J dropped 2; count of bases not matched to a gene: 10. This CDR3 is CSVGGGDLAYEQYF. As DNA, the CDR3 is TGCAGCGTGGGGGGAGGGGACCTAGCCTACGAGCAGTACTTC.